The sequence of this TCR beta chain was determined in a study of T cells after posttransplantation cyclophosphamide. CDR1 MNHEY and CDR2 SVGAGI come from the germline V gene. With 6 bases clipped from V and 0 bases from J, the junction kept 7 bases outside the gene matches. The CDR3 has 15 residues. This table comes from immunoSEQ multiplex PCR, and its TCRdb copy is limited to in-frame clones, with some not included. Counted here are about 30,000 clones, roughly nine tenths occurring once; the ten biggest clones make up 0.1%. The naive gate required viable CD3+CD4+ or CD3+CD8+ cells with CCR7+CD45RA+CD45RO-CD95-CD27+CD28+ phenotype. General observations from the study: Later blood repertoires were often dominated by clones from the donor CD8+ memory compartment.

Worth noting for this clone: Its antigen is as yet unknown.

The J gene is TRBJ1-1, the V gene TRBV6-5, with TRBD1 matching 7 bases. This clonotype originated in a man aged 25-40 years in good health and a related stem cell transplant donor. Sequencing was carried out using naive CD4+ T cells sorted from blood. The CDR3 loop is CASSRDRHMNTEAFF. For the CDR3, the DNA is TGTGCCAGCAGCCGGGACAGACACATGAACACTGAAGCTTTCTTT.